This T cell receptor (beta chain) is from a study of cytomegalovirus exposure and HLA in healthy donors. Study results and limitations: The study flagged approximately 180 TCR beta chains as cytomegalovirus-associated. Specificity for CMV antigens was confirmed in vitro for a few of the CMV-associated chains.

The PCR ran on 60 Vbeta and 13 Jbeta primers. Clones were read by immunoSEQ multiplex PCR, and TCRdb kept only the in-frame ones, dropping some. The sample lists roughly 130,000 clones, 80% occurring once. With regard to this clone: The antigen is unknown. Other DNA variants within this sample encode the same CDR3.

The sample consisted of PBMCs. The TCR was taken from a man aged 40-50 years in good health and CMV-seronegative.

CDR3 loop: CASSQGPSYEQYF. DNA for the CDR3: TGTGCCAGCAGTCAGGGGCCCTCCTACGAGCAGTACTTC. The V call is TRBV6-5, the J call TRBJ2-7; tentative D call: TRBD1 (6 bases). The ends were cut back, 5 bases at V and 0 bases at J, with 8 bases in the middle. The germline V gene encodes CDR1 MNHEY and CDR2 SVGAGI. CDR3 length: 13 amino acids.